This TCR beta chain was recorded in a study of blood T cell repertoires in COVID-19. Study context: T cells, B-cell-depleted T cells, or PBMCs supplied cDNA or gDNA.

Germline assignment: CDR1 MNHEY and CDR2 SVGEGT. The V gene end was trimmed by 5 bases and the J gene end by 9 bases; junction bases not matched to a gene: 11. This CDR3 contains 15 residues. Original data processing: From reference gene primer amplification, estimates of nucleated cell counts were derived. Clones were read by immunoSEQ multiplex PCR, and TCRdb kept only the in-frame ones, dropping some. That table gives V, J and clone size, and the DNA gave D and trimming. The sample contains roughly 290,000 clones, about 89% of which appear only once. The table lists this clone with a count of one. The clonotype was recovered from an older woman with acute or convalescent COVID-19. Material for sequencing was peripheral blood. The genes are TRBV6-2 or TRBV6-3 and TRBJ2-1; 9 bases line up with TRBD1. CDR3 residues: CASSPRDRVLIEQFF. The CDR3 coding sequence is TGTGCCAGCAGTCCCCGGGACAGGGTGTTGATTGAGCAGTTCTTC.